There are a few counts of the clone carrying this TCR beta chain. Its specificity is unknown. CDR3 length: 18 amino acids. The V end lost 10 bases, the J end lost 0 bases, and 25 bases lay between the germline ends. These data originate in a study of CD8 T cells in ankylosing spondylitis. TCRdb independently ran MiXCR on the 5' RACE reads; one entry per CDR3 protein. The sample gives 250,000 to 300,000 distinct CDR3 sequences, around 20% of which show up once; 7.8% is in the top ten. Study results and caveats: The clones that were linked to disease were reported to be significantly enriched in matched synovial fluid samples from ankylosing spondylitis patients.

The source material was blood, either unsorted or a sorted T cell fraction (not recorded which). The gene calls are TRBV12-3 or TRBV12-4 and TRBJ1-5; the D gene is possibly TRBD1 (6 bases). The origin of this receptor is a male donor with ankylosing spondylitis or in good health (not recorded which). The CDR3 here is CATGAVGLQLSSNQPQHF. The DNA of the CDR3 is TGTGCCACGGGGGCGGTCGGCCTACAACTAAGTAGCAATCAGCCCCAGCATTTT.